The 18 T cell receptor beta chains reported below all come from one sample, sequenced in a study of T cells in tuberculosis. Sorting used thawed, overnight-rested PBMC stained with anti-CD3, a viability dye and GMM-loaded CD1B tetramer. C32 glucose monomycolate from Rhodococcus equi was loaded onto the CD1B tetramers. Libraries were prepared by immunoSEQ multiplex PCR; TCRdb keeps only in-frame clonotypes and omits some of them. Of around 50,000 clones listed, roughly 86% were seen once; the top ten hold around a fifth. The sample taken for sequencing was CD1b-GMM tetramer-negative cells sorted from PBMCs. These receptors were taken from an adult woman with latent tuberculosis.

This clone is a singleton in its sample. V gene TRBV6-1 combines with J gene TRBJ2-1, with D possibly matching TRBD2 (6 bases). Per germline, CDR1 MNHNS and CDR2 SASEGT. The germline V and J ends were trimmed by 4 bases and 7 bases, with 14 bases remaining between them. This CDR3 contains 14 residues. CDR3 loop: CASSGGEAWNEQFF. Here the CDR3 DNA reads TGTGCCAGCAGTGGCGGGGAGGCCTGGAATGAGCAGTTCTTC.

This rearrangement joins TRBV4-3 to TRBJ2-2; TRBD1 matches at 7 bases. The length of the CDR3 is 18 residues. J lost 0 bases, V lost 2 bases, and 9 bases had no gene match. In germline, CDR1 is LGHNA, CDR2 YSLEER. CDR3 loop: CASSQIFVDRTNTGELFF. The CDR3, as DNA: TGCGCCAGCAGCCAAATCTTCGTGGACAGGACGAACACCGGGGAGCTGTTTTTT.

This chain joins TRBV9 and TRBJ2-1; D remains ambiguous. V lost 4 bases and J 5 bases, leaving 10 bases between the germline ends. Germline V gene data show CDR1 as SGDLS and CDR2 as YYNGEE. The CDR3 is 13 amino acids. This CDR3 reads CASSTRLDNEQFF. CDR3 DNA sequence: TGTGCCAGCAGCACCCGACTCGACAATGAGCAGTTCTTC.

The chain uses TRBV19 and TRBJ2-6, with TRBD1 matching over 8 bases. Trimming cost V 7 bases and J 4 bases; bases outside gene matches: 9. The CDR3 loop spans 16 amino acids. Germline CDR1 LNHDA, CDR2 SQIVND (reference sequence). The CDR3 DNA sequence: TGTGCCAGTATCCTTACAGGGGGACCCGGGGCCAACGTCCTGACTTTC. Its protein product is CASILTGGPGANVLTF.

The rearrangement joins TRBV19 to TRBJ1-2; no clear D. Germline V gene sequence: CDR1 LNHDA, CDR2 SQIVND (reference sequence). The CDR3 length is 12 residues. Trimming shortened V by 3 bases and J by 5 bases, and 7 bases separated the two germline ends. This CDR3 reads CASSIPLYGYTF. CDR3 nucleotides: TGTGCCAGTAGTATTCCTCTTTATGGCTACACCTTC. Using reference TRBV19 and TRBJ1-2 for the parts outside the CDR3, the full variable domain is DGGITQSPKYLFRKEGQNVTLSCEQNLNHDAMYWYRQDPGQGLRLIYYSQIVNDFQKGDIAEGYSVSREKKESFPLTVTSAQKNPTAFYLCASSIPLYGYTFGSGTRLTVV.

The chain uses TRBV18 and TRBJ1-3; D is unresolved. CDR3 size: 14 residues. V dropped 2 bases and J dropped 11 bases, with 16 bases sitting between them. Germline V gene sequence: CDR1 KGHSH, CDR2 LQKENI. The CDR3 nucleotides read TGTGCCAGCTCACCAGCGACCCGTCAAAGCGCCATATATTTT. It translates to CASSPATRQSAIYF.

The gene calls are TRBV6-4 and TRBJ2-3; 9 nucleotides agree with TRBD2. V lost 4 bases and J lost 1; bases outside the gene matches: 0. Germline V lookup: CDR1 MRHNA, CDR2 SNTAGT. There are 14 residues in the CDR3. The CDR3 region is CASSASGGTDTQYF. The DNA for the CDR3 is TGTGCCAGCAGTGCTAGCGGGGGCACAGATACGCAGTATTTT.

CDR3 sequence: CASSLAIGTGVGYTF. DNA for the CDR3: TGTGCCAGCAGCTTAGCCATTGGGACAGGGGTAGGCTACACCTTC. The chain links TRBV7-2 to TRBJ1-2; 10 nucleotides line up with TRBD1. The CDR3 consists of 15 residues. After removal of 0 bases from V and 8 bases from J, the junction contained 6 bases not matched to a gene. CDR1 and CDR2 (germline): SGHTA, FQGNSA.

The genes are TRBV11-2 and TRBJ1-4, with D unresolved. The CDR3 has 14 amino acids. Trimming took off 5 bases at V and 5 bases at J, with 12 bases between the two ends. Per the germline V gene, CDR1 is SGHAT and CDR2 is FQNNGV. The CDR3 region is CASSLRVFNEKLFF. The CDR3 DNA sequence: TGTGCCAGCAGCCTCCGGGTCTTCAATGAAAAACTGTTTTTT.

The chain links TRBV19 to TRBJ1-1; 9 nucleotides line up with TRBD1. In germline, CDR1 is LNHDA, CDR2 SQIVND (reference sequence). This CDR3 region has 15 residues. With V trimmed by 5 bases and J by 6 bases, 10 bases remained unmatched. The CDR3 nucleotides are TGTGCCAGTAGTTTCCGGGACAGGGTGGTCGCTGAAGCTTTCTTT. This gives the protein CASSFRDRVVAEAFF.

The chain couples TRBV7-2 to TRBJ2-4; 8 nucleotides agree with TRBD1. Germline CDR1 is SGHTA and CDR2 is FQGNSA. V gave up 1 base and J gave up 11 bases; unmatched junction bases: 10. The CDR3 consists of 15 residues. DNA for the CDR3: TGTGCCAGCAGCTTAGTTTCTGTGCAGGGGGCCTTTCAGTACTTC. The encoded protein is CASSLVSVQGAFQYF.

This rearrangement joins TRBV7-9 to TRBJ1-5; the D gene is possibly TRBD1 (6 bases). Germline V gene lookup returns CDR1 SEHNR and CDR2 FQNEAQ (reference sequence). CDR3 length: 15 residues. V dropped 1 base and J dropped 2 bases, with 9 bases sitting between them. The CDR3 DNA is TGTGCCAGCAGCTTAGAACAGGGCGGCAATCAGCCCCAGCATTTT. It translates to CASSLEQGGNQPQHF.

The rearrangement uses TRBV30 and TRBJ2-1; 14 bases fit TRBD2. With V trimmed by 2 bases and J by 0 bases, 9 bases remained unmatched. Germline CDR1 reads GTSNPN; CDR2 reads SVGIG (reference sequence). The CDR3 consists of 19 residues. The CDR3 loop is CAWSPRLAGGRRSYNEQFF. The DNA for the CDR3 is TGTGCCTGGAGTCCTAGACTAGCGGGGGGGCGTCGCTCCTACAATGAGCAGTTCTTC.

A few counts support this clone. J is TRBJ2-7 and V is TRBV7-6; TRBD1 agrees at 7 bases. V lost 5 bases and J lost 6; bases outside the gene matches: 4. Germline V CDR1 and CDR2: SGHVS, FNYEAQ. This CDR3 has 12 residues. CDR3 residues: CASSPQGPEQYF. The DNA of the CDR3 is TGTGCCAGCAGCCCACAGGGGCCCGAGCAGTACTTC.

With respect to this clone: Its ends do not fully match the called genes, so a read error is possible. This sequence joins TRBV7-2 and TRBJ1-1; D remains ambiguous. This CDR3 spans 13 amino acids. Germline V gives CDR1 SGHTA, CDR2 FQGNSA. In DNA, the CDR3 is TGTGCCAGCAGCCCGTCGCAGTGGTCAGTGACGGGCTTT. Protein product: CASSPSQWSVTGF.

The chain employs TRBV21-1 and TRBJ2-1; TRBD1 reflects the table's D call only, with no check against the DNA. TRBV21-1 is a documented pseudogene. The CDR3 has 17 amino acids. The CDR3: CASGAGQKDSSYNEQFF. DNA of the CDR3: TGTGCCAGCGGGGCTGGACAGAAAGACAGCTCCTACAATGAGCAGTTCTTC.

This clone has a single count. The CDR3 DNA sequence: TGTGCCAGTACAGGCTCCTATAATTCACCCCTCCACTTT. Amino acid sequence: CASTGSYNSPLHF. The chain recombines TRBV19 with TRBJ1-6; D gene ambiguous. The germline V gene encodes CDR1 LNHDA and CDR2 SQIVND (reference sequence). V was trimmed by 7 bases and J by 0 bases, leaving 4 bases between them. CDR3 size: 13 residues.

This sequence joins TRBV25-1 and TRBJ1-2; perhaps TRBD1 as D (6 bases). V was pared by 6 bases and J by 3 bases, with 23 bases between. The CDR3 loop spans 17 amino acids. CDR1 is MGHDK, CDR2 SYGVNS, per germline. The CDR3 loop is CASSDEIQGTYDYGYTF. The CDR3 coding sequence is TGTGCCAGCAGCGACGAAATACAGGGCACGTATGACTATGGCTACACCTTC.